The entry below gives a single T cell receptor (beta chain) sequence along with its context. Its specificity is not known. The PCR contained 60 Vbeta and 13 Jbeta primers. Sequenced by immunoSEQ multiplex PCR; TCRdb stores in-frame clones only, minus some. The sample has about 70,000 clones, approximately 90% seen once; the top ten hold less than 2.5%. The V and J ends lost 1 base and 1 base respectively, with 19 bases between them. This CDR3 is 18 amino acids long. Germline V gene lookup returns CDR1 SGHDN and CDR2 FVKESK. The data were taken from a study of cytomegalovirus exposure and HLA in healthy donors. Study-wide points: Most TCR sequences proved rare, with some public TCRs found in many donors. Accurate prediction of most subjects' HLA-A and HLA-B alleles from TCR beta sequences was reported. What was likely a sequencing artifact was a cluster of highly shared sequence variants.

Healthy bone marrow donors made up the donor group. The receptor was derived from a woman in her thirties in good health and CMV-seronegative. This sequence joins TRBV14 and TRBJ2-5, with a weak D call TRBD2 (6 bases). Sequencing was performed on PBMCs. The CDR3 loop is CASSQGVWGVRGQETQYF. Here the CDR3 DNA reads TGTGCCAGCAGCCAAGGTGTATGGGGGGTGAGAGGCCAAGAGACCCAGTACTTC.